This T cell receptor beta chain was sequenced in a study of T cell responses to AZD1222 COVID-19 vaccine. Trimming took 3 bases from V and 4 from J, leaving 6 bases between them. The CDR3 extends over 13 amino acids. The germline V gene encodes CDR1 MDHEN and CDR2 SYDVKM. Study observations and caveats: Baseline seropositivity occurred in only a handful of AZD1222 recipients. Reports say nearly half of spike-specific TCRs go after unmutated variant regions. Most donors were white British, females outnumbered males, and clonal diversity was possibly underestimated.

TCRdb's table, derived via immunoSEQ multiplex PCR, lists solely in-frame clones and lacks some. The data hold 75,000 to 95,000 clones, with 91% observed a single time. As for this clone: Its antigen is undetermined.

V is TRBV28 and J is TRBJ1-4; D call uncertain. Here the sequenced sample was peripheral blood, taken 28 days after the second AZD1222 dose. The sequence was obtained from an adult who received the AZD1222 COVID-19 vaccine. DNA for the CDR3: TGTGCCAGCAGTTTCGGCGGTAATGAAAAACTGTTTTTT. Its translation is CASSFGGNEKLFF.